The text below deals with one T cell receptor (beta chain). Within its sample, this clone is medium-sized (0.01 to 0.1%). No much larger clone exists at a distance of one base, and base qualities are not known. This sample was included in a study of graft-versus-host responses after intestinal transplantation (dated by TCRdb to the early 2020s). Study-level background: The transplants that recipients got were multivisceral, liver-intestinal, or isolated intestinal. All recipients received anti-thymocyte globulin induction followed by maintenance tacrolimus and steroids for 3 to 4 years. After intestinal transplantation, graft-versus-host and host-versus-graft alloreactive T cell clones in the graft, circulation and bone marrow were tracked using bulk TCR-beta CDR3 sequencing. To identify alloreactive clones, pre-transplant mixed lymphocyte reaction products were sequenced and compared with unstimulated pre-transplant donor and recipient T cells. Of the 20 to 30 intestinal transplant recipients enrolled in the cohort, one of whom was a retransplant, a few patients without pretransplant specimens were excluded. Donor T cell macrochimerism was defined as a peak of at least 4% donor T cells among recipient peripheral blood mononuclear cells. Instead of going to the commercial service, samples from a few later patients were sequenced in-house on an Illumina MiSeq and processed with MiXCR. Study-wide findings and limitations: GvH clones turned up in recipient bone marrow, with some appearing earlier in ileal mucosa or blood, a pattern consistent with an intestinal mucosal origin. Early after transplant, peak levels of circulating GvH clones were found to be associated with declines in HvG clones. In the allografts of patients with donor T cell macrochimerism, GvH to HvG T cell clonal ratios were high. The conclusions were limited by the relatively low number and heterogeneity of the intestinal transplant patients.

From its cysteine to its phenylalanine, the CDR3 spans 16 amino acids. CDR3 DNA only is kept here, 48 bases in frame from base 1. At the junction V is shortened by 4 bases and J by 0 bases, with 12 bases in between. Sequences LNHNV (CDR1) and YYDKDF (CDR2) are obtained from the germline V gene (reference sequence). Libraries were made using the immunoSEQ multiplex PCR assay. In most patients, genomic DNA was isolated using the Qiagen DNeasy Blood and Tissue Kit and sent frozen to Adaptive Biotechnologies for TCR sequencing. High-throughput TCR-beta CDR3 sequencing of genomic DNA from most patients was performed by Adaptive Biotechnologies. The source study handled its data this way. Adaptive's ImmunoSEQ software was the source of the TCR sequencing data for 18 patients, while a few other patients were processed with MiXCR and VDJtools. To correct CD4 versus CD8 sorting errors, any sequence found in both subsets at a frequency ratio below 5:1 was removed. CDR3 nucleotide sequences shared by donor and recipient were removed because the origin of these sequences could not be assigned. At least 2-fold expansion over unstimulated cells and a minimum CFSE-low frequency of 0.002% (template counts) or 0.001% (read counts) were required for clones to be classified as alloreactive. Clones were considered mappable if detected in sequenced pre-transplant spleen, lymph node, or MLR CFSE-low populations of the donor or recipient. Cumulative frequency of alloreactive clones was calculated as a percentage of all sequences weighted by copy number. TCRdb's version of the immuneACCESS table is confined to in-frame rearrangements and falls short of the full clone set. An unresolved V gene accounts for under half of the shortfall where checked; the remainder is of unknown origin. That table gives V, J and clone size, and the DNA gave D and trimming. The sample table holds 7,800 or so clones, of which around 30% were seen once. The ten largest clones take up around 4% of the sample.

The time point label on this specimen signifies: cells obtained before transplantation from donor or recipient. In mixed lymphocyte reactions, 200,000 CFSE-labeled pre-transplant responders were plated with 200,000 irradiated violet-dye-labeled stimulators and cultured for 5 to 6 days. Proliferating CD3+CD4+CFSE-low and CD3+CD8+CFSE-low responder cells were FACS-sorted on a BD Influx sorter after the mixed lymphocyte reaction. The source material was alloreactive CD4+ T cells from a mixed lymphocyte reaction culture, sampled before transplantation. The cell subset or site label on this specimen signifies: CFSE-low proliferating T cells sorted from approximately six-day pre-transplant mixed lymphocyte reaction (GvH or HvG direction). The rearranged chain carries TRBV15 and TRBJ1-4; the D gene is unclear. The receptor comes from a human patient who was an organ donor for intestinal transplantation. For the CDR3, the sequence is CATSIGRSATNEKLFF. The DNA sequence follows: TGTGCCACCAGCATCGGACGTAGCGCAACTAATGAAAAACTGTTTTTT.